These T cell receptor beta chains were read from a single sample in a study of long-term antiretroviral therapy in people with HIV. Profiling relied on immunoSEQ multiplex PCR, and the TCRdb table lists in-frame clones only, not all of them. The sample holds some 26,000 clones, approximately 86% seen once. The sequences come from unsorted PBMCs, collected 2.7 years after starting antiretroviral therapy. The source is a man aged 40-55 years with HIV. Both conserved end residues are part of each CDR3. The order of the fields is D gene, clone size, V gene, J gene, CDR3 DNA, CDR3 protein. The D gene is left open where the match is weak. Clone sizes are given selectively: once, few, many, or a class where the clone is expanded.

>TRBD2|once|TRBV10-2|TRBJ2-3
TGCGCCAGCAGTGAGTCCGTCGGGAGGCTGGCAGATACGCAGTATTTT
CASSESVGRLADTQYF
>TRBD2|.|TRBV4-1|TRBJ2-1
TGCGCCAGCAGCCCAGAGCGGGGATACAATGAGCAGTTCTTC
CASSPERGYNEQFF
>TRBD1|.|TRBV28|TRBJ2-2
TGTGCCAGCAGTTTAGGGACAGGGGGCACCGGGGAGCTGTTTTTT
CASSLGTGGTGELFF
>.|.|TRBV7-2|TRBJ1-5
TGTGCCAGCGTGGGGGGGATAAATCAGCCCCAGCATTTT
CASVGGINQPQHF
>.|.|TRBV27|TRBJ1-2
TGTGCCAGCAGTTTCGGGGGGGCGAACTATGGCTACACCTTC
CASSFGGANYGYTF
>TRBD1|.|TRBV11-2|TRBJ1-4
TGTGCCAGCAGCGGACATGGGACAGGGGGCGGAAAACTGTTTTTT
CASSGHGTGGGKLFF
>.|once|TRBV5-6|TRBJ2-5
TGTGCCAGCAGCTTGGAGCCAAAAGAGACCCAGTACTTC
CASSLEPKETQYF
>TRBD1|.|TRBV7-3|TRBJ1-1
TGTGCCAGCAGCCCGCGAGGGACAGCTGAAGCTTTCTTT
CASSPRGTAEAFF
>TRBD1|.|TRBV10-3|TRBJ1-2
TGTGCCATCAGTGCCGGGACAGGGGTTGGCTACACCTTC
CAISAGTGVGYTF
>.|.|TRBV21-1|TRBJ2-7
TGTGCCAGCGGTGCGGGAAAGGATGAGCAGTACTTC
CASGAGKDEQYF
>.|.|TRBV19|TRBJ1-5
TGTGCCAGTAGTCGTCGGCCCCAGCATTTT
CASSRRPQHF
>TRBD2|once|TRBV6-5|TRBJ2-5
TGTGCCAGCAGTTACTTCACAGCGGGGGATGAGACCCAGTACTTC
CASSYFTAGDETQYF
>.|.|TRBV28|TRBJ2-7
TGTGCCAGCAGAGGGCTCGAGCAGGCGCGGGCTCCCCACTACGAGCAGTACTTC
CASRGLEQARAPHYEQYF
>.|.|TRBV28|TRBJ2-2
TGTGCCAGCAGCTCGACTAGTAGGGAGCTGTTTTTT
CASSSTSRELFF
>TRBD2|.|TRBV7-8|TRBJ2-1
TGTGCCAGCAGCTTAGCGCGGACTAGAGTCAATGAGCAGTTCTTC
CASSLARTRVNEQFF
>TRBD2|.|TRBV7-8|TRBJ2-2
TGTGCCAGCAGCCTCTCTAGCGGGGACACCGGGGAGCTGTTTTTT
CASSLSSGDTGELFF
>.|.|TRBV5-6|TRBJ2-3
TGTGCCAGCACCCTAGCGTGGAGGACAGGCACAGATACGCAGTATTTT
CASTLAWRTGTDTQYF
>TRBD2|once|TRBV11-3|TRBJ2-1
TGTGCCAGCAGCCCTTTTAGCGGGAACAATGAGCAGTTCTTC
CASSPFSGNNEQFF
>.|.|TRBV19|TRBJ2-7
TGTGCCAGTAGTACAGACCCGACAGCATACGAGCAGTACTTC
CASSTDPTAYEQYF
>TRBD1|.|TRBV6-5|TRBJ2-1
TGTGCCAGCAGTTACTCGGGGACAGGGGTGGGGAATGAGCAGTTCTTC
CASSYSGTGVGNEQFF
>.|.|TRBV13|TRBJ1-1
TGTGCCAGCAGCTTAGAGGACACGAACACTGAAGCTTTCTTT
CASSLEDTNTEAFF
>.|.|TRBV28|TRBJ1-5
TGTGCCAGCACTCTGACTCGGGGAGATCAGCCCCAGCATTTT
CASTLTRGDQPQHF
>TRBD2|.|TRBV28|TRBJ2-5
TGTGCCAGCAGTTTCAACCTCCTTCGCGGGAGCGAGACCCAGTACTTC
CASSFNLLRGSETQYF
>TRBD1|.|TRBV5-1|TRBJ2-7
TGCGCCAGCAGCAAATCTGACAGGGGGGGCTCCTACGAGCAGTACTTC
CASSKSDRGGSYEQYF
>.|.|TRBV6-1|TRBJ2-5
TGTGCCAGCAGTGAAGCCGACTGGAGAGTACAAGAGACCCAGTACTTC
CASSEADWRVQETQYF
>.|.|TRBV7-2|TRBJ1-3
TGTGCCAGCAGCTCAAGGGGCACCTCTGGAAACACCATATATTTT
CASSSRGTSGNTIYF
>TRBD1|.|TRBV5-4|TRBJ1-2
TGTGCCAGCAGCAAGACAGGGGGCTATGGCTACACCTTC
CASSKTGGYGYTF
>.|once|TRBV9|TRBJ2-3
TGTGCCAGCAGCCCCCGGACCCTTAGCACAGATACGCAGTATTTT
CASSPRTLSTDTQYF
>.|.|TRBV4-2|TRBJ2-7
TGTGCCAGCAGCCAGGCTACATGGGGCGAGCAGTACTTC
CASSQATWGEQYF
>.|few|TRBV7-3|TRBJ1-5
TGTGCCAGCAGCCTCCGTCCCAATCAGCCCCAGCATTTT
CASSLRPNQPQHF
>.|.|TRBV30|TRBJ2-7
TGTGCCTGGAGTGTAAGCCAGGGTGGCTCCGAGCAGTACTTC
CAWSVSQGGSEQYF
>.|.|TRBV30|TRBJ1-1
TGTGCCTGGGACCCAGGAGCCCAAGCTTTCTTT
CAWDPGAQAFF
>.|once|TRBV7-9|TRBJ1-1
TGTGCCAGCAGCGCCCGACTGATAGCTGAAGCTTTCTTT
CASSARLIAEAFF
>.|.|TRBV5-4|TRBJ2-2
TGTGCCAGCAGTCCGGCCCCGCGACAGAGCATCGGGGAGCTGTTTTTT
CASSPAPRQSIGELFF